This T cell receptor beta chain is drawn from a study of cytomegalovirus exposure and HLA in healthy donors. Across the whole study: The approximately 660 first-cohort repertoires shared a platform with the 130 or so validation repertoires, as reported in a later analysis.

The data were produced by immunoSEQ multiplex PCR, yet TCRdb's version contains in-frame clones alone and is incomplete. The sample contains more than 200,000 clones, roughly 84% of which appear only once. The CDR3 totals 15 residues. Germline CDR1 reads MNHEY; CDR2 reads SMNVEV (reference sequence). V lost 6 bases to trimming and J lost 6 bases; unmatched junction nucleotides: 10. The origin of this receptor is a man younger than 35 in good health and CMV-seropositive. Sequencing used PBMCs. The chain has TRBV27 and TRBJ2-3, with 9 bases matching TRBD2. The CDR3 coding sequence is TGTGCCAGCAGGCCCCTCGCGGGGGGGATTGATACGCAGTATTTT. Its protein product is CASRPLAGGIDTQYF.